These 25 T cell receptor beta chains originate from one sample sequenced in a study of tumor and adjacent non-tumor tissue in lung cancer. TCRbeta libraries were built with three rounds of nested PCR, modified from ARM-PCR. Each CDR3 protein is one row after TCRdb ran MiXCR on the multiplex PCR reads. The data contain around 200,000 distinct CDR3 sequences, over 55% of them singletons. RNA was extracted from bulk tissue without any cell sorting. Sample: lung tumor tissue. These receptors all stem from a man aged 55 to 70 with non-small cell lung cancer.

This clonotype showed up just once. V usage is TRBV6-1 and J usage is TRBJ2-2; 9 bases align to TRBD2. V gave up 8 bases and J gave up 6 bases; unmatched junction bases: 10. Germline V CDR1 and CDR2: MNHNS, SASEGT. The CDR3 is made up of 15 amino acids. The CDR3 loop reads CASVLAGVQAGELFF. Written as DNA, the CDR3 is TGTGCCAGCGTGTTAGCGGGGGTGCAGGCCGGGGAGCTGTTTTTT.

This clonotype was seen many times. This chain connects TRBV6-1 to TRBJ2-7, with TRBD1 identical over 9 bases. Looked up from germline, CDR1 is MNHNS and CDR2 is SASEGT. The CDR3 spans 15 residues. With 7 bases clipped from V and 4 bases from J, the junction kept 11 bases outside the gene matches. The CDR3 loop reads CASILRDRVRYEQYF. In DNA, the CDR3 is TGTGCCAGCATTCTCCGGGACAGGGTCAGATACGAGCAGTACTTC.

This clonotype has more than one count but fewer than ten. Its ends do not fully match the called genes, so a read error is possible. The V gene is TRBV11-3, the J gene TRBJ2-2; a weak D match, TRBD2 (6 bases). The CDR3 has 18 residues. The germline V gene has CDR1 SGHNT and CDR2 YENEEA. The CDR3 coding sequence is TGTGCCAGCAGTTCACTGGTATTGGCTACGACGAACACCGGGGGGCTGTTTTTT. As protein: CASSSLVLATTNTGGLFF.

As concerns this clonotype: This CDR3 fails to terminate in the conserved phenylalanine or tryptophan, so it likely reflects a read error. The rearrangement uses TRBV6-2 or TRBV6-3 and TRBJ1-5, with no clear D. V dropped 2 bases and J dropped 7 bases, with 9 bases sitting between them. CDR1 is MNHEY, CDR2 SVGEGT, per germline. The CDR3 consists of 13 residues. The CDR3 nucleotides are TGTGCCAGCAGTTACATCCAGAGCCAGCCCCAGCATCTT. Residues: CASSYIQSQPQHL.

V gene TRBV20-1 combines with J gene TRBJ2-2; 10 bases map to TRBD2. From germline, CDR1 is DFQATT and CDR2 SNEGSKA (reference sequence). This CDR3 spans 16 amino acids. With 0 bases clipped from V and 4 bases from J, the junction kept 5 bases outside the gene matches. The CDR3, as DNA: TGCAGTGCTAGAGATCTACTAGCGGGATTCACCGGGGAGCTGTTTTTT. It is translated as CSARDLLAGFTGELFF.

A note on this clonotype: As the CDR3 is not closed by the conserved phenylalanine or tryptophan, this likely results from a read error. This chain uses TRBV11-2 with TRBJ2-5, with 12 bases fitting TRBD2. Germline V gene data show CDR1 as SGHAT and CDR2 as FQNNGV. The length of the CDR3 is 17 residues. For the CDR3, the DNA is TGTGCCAGCGGCTTAGATCTAGGACTAGCGGGGCAAGAGACTCAGTACTCC. It codes for CASGLDLGLAGQETQYS.

The chain carries TRBV12-3 or TRBV12-4 and TRBJ1-2; a possible D gene is TRBD1 (5 bases). CDR3 length equals 14 residues. Trimming took off 6 bases at V and 8 bases at J, with 19 bases between the two ends. CDR3 loop: CASSPDGGIGGYTF. The CDR3 DNA follows: TGTGCCAGCAGCCCCGACGGGGGGATCGGGGGCTACACCTTC.

This chain links TRBV7-9 with TRBJ2-5; D call uncertain. CDR1 and CDR2 (germline): SEHNR, FQNEAQ (reference sequence). V was clipped by 0 bases and J by 5 bases, with 10 bases between them. The CDR3 consists of 14 residues. In nucleotides, the CDR3 is TGTGCCAGCAGCTTAGCCACTGCGATCGAGACCCAGTACTTC. This codes for CASSLATAIETQYF.

The chain has TRBV6-5 and TRBJ2-7; weak D call: TRBD1 (6 bases). This CDR3 has 15 residues. CDR1 is MNHEY and CDR2 is SVGAGI in the germline V gene. V gave up 1 base and J gave up 4 bases, with 14 bases separating them. The CDR3 region has the DNA TGTGCCAGCAGTTACTACATAACAGGGCCTTACGAGCAGTACTTC. It is translated as CASSYYITGPYEQYF.

This clonotype was counted many times. The CDR3 DNA reads TGTGCCAGCAGCGTTGAAAGGGAGCAGTTCTTC. Amino acid sequence: CASSVEREQFF. The chain employs TRBV11-2 and TRBJ2-1; D not resolved. Germline CDR1 and CDR2: SGHAT and FQNNGV. The CDR3 is 11 amino acids. Trimming cost V 5 bases and J 10 bases, with 9 bases left between them.

This clonotype came up many times. The rearrangement uses TRBV5-6 and TRBJ1-4, with no clear D. Trimming removed 2 bases from V and 8 bases from J, with 19 bases in between. Germline V CDR1 and CDR2: SGHDT, YYEEEE. The CDR3 length is 16 residues. CDR3 coding DNA: TGTGCCAGCAGCTTCTGGACGGGTCATTTGAGGGAAAAACTGTTTTTT. This encodes CASSFWTGHLREKLFF.

This chain joins TRBV5-4 and TRBJ2-7; the D gene could be TRBD1 or TRBD2 (6 bases each). Looked up from germline, CDR1 is SGHNT and CDR2 is YYREEE (reference sequence). The CDR3 sequence is 14 residues long. Trimming took 3 bases from V and 6 from J, leaving 16 bases between them. CDR3 sequence (DNA): TGTGCCAGCAGCTCACAGGGAGGAGGGCTCGAGCAGTACTTC. Translated: CASSSQGGGLEQYF.

This clonotype was detected ten times or more. This chain uses TRBV12-3 or TRBV12-4 with TRBJ2-2; tentative D call: TRBD1 (7 bases). CDR3 size: 15 residues. V lost 7 bases and J lost 3, with 15 bases in between. The CDR3 DNA is TGTGCCAGCACCCCCCGGAGGGGGCACACCGGGGAGCTGTTTTTT. It encodes CASTPRRGHTGELFF.

About this clonotype: A read error may produce the germline difference seen at one junction end. The chain carries TRBV20-1 and TRBJ2-2; weak D call: TRBD2 (5 bases). This CDR3 spans 12 amino acids. Looked up from germline, CDR1 is DFQATT and CDR2 is SNEGSKA (reference sequence). CDR3 amino acids: CSAQESTGELFF. In DNA form, the CDR3 reads TGCAGTGCCCAAGAGAGCACCGGGGAACTGTTTTTT.

On this clonotype: The junction does not match germline at one end; this may be a read error. V usage is TRBV24-1 and J usage is TRBJ2-5; the D gene is possibly TRBD2 (5 bases). The CDR3 contains 13 residues. The germline V gene encodes CDR1 KGHDR and CDR2 SFDVKD. The CDR3 DNA reads as TGTGCCACCAGTGCTCGGGGTTCGGAGACCCAGTGCTTC. Residues: CATSARGSETQCF.

V usage is TRBV24-1 and J usage is TRBJ2-4; tentatively, D is TRBD2 (7 bases). CDR1 and CDR2 (germline): KGHDR, SFDVKD. Trimming stripped 3 bases from V and 3 bases from J, with 11 bases between. CDR3 length: 15 amino acids. The CDR3 is CATSDGGGGKNIQYF. CDR3 DNA: TGTGCCACCAGTGATGGGGGGGGCGGCAAAAACATTCAGTACTTC.

The chain recombines TRBV6-1 with TRBJ1-5, with 7 bases that match TRBD1. Germline V gene data show CDR1 as MNHNS and CDR2 as SASEGT. The CDR3 consists of 13 residues. The CDR3 region is CTISEQGRQPQHF. The DNA for the CDR3 is TGTACCATCAGTGAACAGGGGAGGCAGCCCCAGCATTTT.

With respect to this clonotype: At one boundary the junction diverges from the germline segment, which might be a read error. The chain combines TRBV11-1 with TRBJ2-1; D call uncertain. The CDR3 covers 14 residues. From germline, CDR1 is SGHAT and CDR2 FQDESV (reference sequence). In nucleotides, the CDR3 is TGTGCCGGCAGATTAGAGTTGGTACACAATGAGCAGTTCTTC. It translates to CAGRLELVHNEQFF. Combining the CDR3 with reference TRBV11-1 and TRBJ2-1 gives the whole variable domain EAEVAQSPRYKITEKSQAVAFWCDPISGHATLYWYRQILGQGPELLVQFQDESVVDDSQLPKDRFSAERLKGVDSTLKIQPAELGDSAMYLCAGRLELVHNEQFFGPGTRLTVL.

As concerns this clonotype: A much larger clone is a single base away; this may be a read error. This chain connects TRBV20-1 to TRBJ2-2; D might be TRBD2 (6 bases). Germline values: CDR1 DFQATT, CDR2 SNEGSKA (reference sequence). CDR3 size: 13 residues. The CDR3 reads CNGGTVNTGELFF. The CDR3, as DNA: TGCAATGGAGGGACGGTGAACACCGGGGAGCTGTTTTTT.

A single count supports this clonotype. This may arise from a read error, as a much more abundant clone is one base away. The chain has TRBV20-1 and TRBJ2-7; TRBD2 agrees at 10 bases. CDR1 is DFQATT, CDR2 SNEGSKA, per germline (reference sequence). Trimming removed 7 bases from V and 4 bases from J; junction bases left unmatched: 16. The CDR3 is 16 amino acids. The CDR3 region has the DNA TGCAGTGGTAAAAGCGGGAGGGATGTGTCGTCTTACGAGCAGTACTTC. Translated, it gives CSGKSGRDVSSYEQYF.

This clonotype was seen repeatedly, ten times or more. The chain is built from TRBV29-1 and TRBJ2-5; D may be TRBD2 (6 bases). V gave up 8 bases and J gave up 2 bases, with 12 bases separating them. This CDR3 spans 12 amino acids. Germline CDR1 SQVTM, CDR2 ANQGSEA. The CDR3: CSFRTIQETQYF. The CDR3, as DNA: TGCAGCTTCCGGACTATTCAAGAGACCCAGTACTTC. Full variable domain (outside the CDR3, taken from reference TRBV29-1 and TRBJ2-5): SAVISQKPSRDICQRGTSLTIQCQVDSQVTMMFWYRQQPGQSLTLIATANQGSEATYESGFVIDKFPISRPNLTFSTLTVSNMSPEDSSIYLCSFRTIQETQYFGPGTRLLVL.

The chain recombines TRBV6-1 with TRBJ2-3; a weak D match, TRBD1 (5 bases). Germline CDR1 MNHNS, CDR2 SASEGT. V lost 6 bases to trimming and J lost 10 bases, with 17 bases between them. The CDR3 consists of 13 residues. CDR3 DNA sequence: TGTGCCAGCAGGGGTGGGGCTGCCGATGCGCAGTATTTT. Protein sequence: CASRGGAADAQYF.

Regarding this clonotype: A junction boundary mismatches the germline segment, possibly from a read error. The chain uses TRBV5-4 and TRBJ2-1, with D tentatively TRBD1 or TRBD2 (5 bases each). Germline V gene lookup returns CDR1 SGHNT and CDR2 YYREEE (reference sequence). This CDR3 comprises 15 residues. CDR3 nucleotide sequence: TGTACCAGCAGCTTAAGTGGGGGTGGCTACAATGAGCAATTCTTC. It codes for CTSSLSGGGYNEQFF.

This clonotype has only one observation. A much more abundant neighbour one base away suggests this may be a read error. The V call is TRBV12-3 or TRBV12-4, the J call TRBJ1-3; D unclear. CDR3 length equals 14 residues. The chain's CDR3 is CTSGRSTSGNTIYF. The CDR3 bases are TGTACCAGCGGTAGGAGTACCTCTGGAAACACCATATATTTT.

Regarding this clonotype: Germline and junction disagree at one end, which may indicate a read error. The CDR3 DNA is TGTGCCAGCAGGACAGGGCGGTTCTACGAGCGGTACTTC. Translation gives CASRTGRFYERYF. The chain has TRBV28 and TRBJ2-7; 7 bases are a match to TRBD1. Germline CDR1 and CDR2: MDHEN and SYDVKM. This CDR3 contains 13 residues.